This TCR beta chain emerged from a study of identical twins listed by TCRdb under 2016. Study-wide context: To test whether fetal clonotypes persist, this study deep-sequenced TCR alpha and beta repertoires from monozygotic twins, from unrelated adults of various ages, and from cord blood. To rule out contamination, the twin experiments were replicated at different times with different library preparation protocols.

Library creation used 5' RACE. For sequencing, an Illumina HiSeq 2000 was employed. A universal primer binding site was added through template switching, and the final cDNA carried a unique molecular identifier so that TCR cDNA molecules could be counted accurately. Specific primers in the conserved constant-segment region were used to synthesize first-strand cDNA for the TCR alpha and beta chains. To control for contamination, every cDNA library carried two barcodes: a SMART-Mk sample barcode plus Illumina barcodes. TruSeq adapter sequences along with Illumina sample barcodes were introduced in two successive PCR steps. TCR alpha and beta cDNA libraries were sequenced on the Illumina HiSeq platform with custom primers. The authors' pipeline ran thus. Unique molecular identifiers were extracted from raw reads with MiGEC, and CDR3 positions were determined with MiXCR. For each individual, recombination models were inferred using an EM algorithm with the repgenHMM and IGoR tools. The tcR package in R was used for shared clonotype analysis, with sharing normalized by the product of cloneset sizes. Out-of-frame nonproductive sequences were analyzed to study raw recombination free of thymic and clonal selection effects. TCRdb trimmed public reads at Q25 via fastp, called clones via MiXCR and kept in-frame beta chains. Rows matching on CDR3 protein sequence are summarized as one entry with the most common DNA and genes. What appears here as the V and J calls and clone size reflects TCRdb's work, not the paper's. Recorded for this sample are about 530,000 distinct CDR3 sequences; 20% to 25% of them occurred a single time. Roughly 0.5% of the sample rests with the top ten.

Only healthy Caucasian donors were included. Three pairs of female monozygotic twins, all aged about 18 to 30 years, made up the twin cohort. Positive isolation kits from Invitrogen were used to isolate the CD4+ and CD8+ T cell populations. Turning to this clonotype: Its target antigen remains unknown. No base quality information exists; no much larger clone differs at one position.

General findings and caveats noted by the study authors: Abundant cord blood beta clonotypes had fewer insertions, young adult naive repertoires showed a similar but weaker trend, and memory repertoires showed no such trend. Conclusions relied on cross-sectional statistical analysis, since the same donors could not be followed over many years. The excess sharing between twins in beta out-of-frame sequences was weaker because fewer shared sequences reduced the signal-to-noise ratio. Zero-insertion analyses could be partly confounded by invariant T cells such as MAIT and iNKT, although diverse VJ usage argued against such confounding for most clonotypes. Compared with coincidental sharing between unrelated individuals, out-of-frame TCR alpha sequences shared between twins showed an excess of sequences with low generation probability. In monozygotic twins, out-of-frame TCR alpha sharing was systematically underestimated by recombination models, although the models agreed with sharing between unrelated individuals.

Another study also made use of these data, one on yellow fever vaccine responses in identical twins. Taken from the second paper: The T cell response to vaccination in identical twins was reported by the authors to appear partly convergent and partly personalized. The study precisely tracked vaccine-responding T cell clones in identical twins.

This receptor was identified in a woman aged 18-35 years in good health. Specimen: CD4+ T cells sorted from blood.

The CDR3 protein sequence reads: CASSLALEAFF. In nucleotide form, the sequence is TGTGCCAGCAGCTTAGCGCTTGAAGCTTTCTTT. The sequence joins TRBV7-9 to TRBJ1-1; the D gene cannot be resolved reliably. V is clipped by 0 bases and J by 7 bases, and the sequence between their germline boundaries is 3 bases long. Counted from cysteine to phenylalanine, this CDR3 has 11 amino acids. Of the read, only the CDR3 DNA is kept; its 33 bases are in frame from base 1. The germline V gene (reference sequence) sets CDR1 to SEHNR and CDR2 to FQNEAQ.